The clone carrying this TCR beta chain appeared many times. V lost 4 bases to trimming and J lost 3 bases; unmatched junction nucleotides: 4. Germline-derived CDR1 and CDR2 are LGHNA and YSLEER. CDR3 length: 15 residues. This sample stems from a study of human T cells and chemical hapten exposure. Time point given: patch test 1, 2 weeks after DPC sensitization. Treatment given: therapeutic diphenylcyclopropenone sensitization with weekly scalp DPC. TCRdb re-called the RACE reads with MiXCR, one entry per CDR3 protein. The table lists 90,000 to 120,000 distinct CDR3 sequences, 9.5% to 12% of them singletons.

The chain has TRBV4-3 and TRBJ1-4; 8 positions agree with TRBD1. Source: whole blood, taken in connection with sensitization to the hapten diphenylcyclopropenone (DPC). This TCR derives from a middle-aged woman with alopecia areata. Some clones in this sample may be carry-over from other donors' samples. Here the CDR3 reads CASSPRQGPNEKLFF. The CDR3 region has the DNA TGCGCCAGCAGCCCACGACAGGGGCCTAATGAAAAACTGTTTTTT.